Presented here are 7 T cell receptor beta chains from one specimen sequenced in a study of cytomegalovirus exposure and HLA in healthy donors. The PCR was carried out with 60 Vbeta primers and 13 Jbeta primers. Clones were read by immunoSEQ multiplex PCR, and TCRdb kept only the in-frame ones, dropping some. The top ten hold approximately 5.1% of the sample, which has 170,000 or so clones, around three quarters seen once. The sequencing input was PBMCs. The source of these receptors is a man aged 35 to 55 in good health and CMV-seronegative.

The J gene is TRBJ2-2, the V gene TRBV5-1; D perhaps matches TRBD2 (5 bases). CDR1 and CDR2 from the germline V gene are SGHRS and YFSETQ. V lost 4 bases and J 1 base, leaving 17 bases between the germline ends. The CDR3 covers 17 residues. The CDR3 DNA reads TGCGCCAGCAGCCCACCGGGAAGGGTCCAGAACACCGGGGAGCTGTTTTTT. It translates to CASSPPGRVQNTGELFF.

The V call is TRBV7-2, the J call TRBJ1-3; TRBD1 matches 7 bases. The CDR3 has 16 amino acids. Germline CDR1 SGHTA, CDR2 FQGNSA. V lost 5 bases, J lost 4 bases, and 11 bases stayed unmatched. CDR3 sequence: CASSPFEGAQGNTIYF. Here the CDR3 DNA reads TGTGCCAGCAGCCCCTTTGAGGGGGCGCAGGGAAACACCATATATTTT.

CDR3 sequence: CSASPVLVQTQYF. The CDR3 nucleotides are TGCAGCGCGAGCCCAGTCCTAGTGCAGACCCAGTACTTC. The chain carries TRBV29-1 and TRBJ2-5, with unresolved D. V lost 7 bases to trimming and J lost 6 bases, with 18 bases between them. The CDR3 runs to 13 residues. CDR1 is SQVTM and CDR2 is ANQGSEA in the germline V gene.

V is TRBV19 and J is TRBJ2-7, with a weak D call TRBD2 (6 bases). This CDR3 has 15 residues. Germline CDR1 LNHDA, CDR2 SQIVND (reference sequence). Trimming left V 5 bases short and J 4 bases short, with 18 bases between. CDR3: CASSPRGGGAYEQYF. CDR3 DNA sequence: TGTGCCAGTAGTCCAAGAGGAGGAGGGGCTTACGAGCAGTACTTC.

The genes are TRBV6-6 and TRBJ2-7; D gene ambiguous. Trimming pared 2 bases from V and 4 bases from J, leaving 9 bases between. The germline CDR1 and CDR2 sequences are MNHNY and SVGAGI (reference sequence). The CDR3 extends over 13 amino acids. CDR3 amino acids: CASSYANGYEQYF. In DNA, the CDR3 is TGTGCCAGCAGTTACGCTAACGGGTACGAGCAGTACTTC.

This rearrangement joins TRBV10-1 to TRBJ1-1; possible D gene TRBD1, 6 bases. The CDR3 loop spans 12 amino acids. The germline V gene has CDR1 WNHNN and CDR2 SYGVQD (reference sequence). Trimming removed 6 bases at V and 6 bases at J, with 11 bases between. Written as DNA, the CDR3 is TGCGCCAGCAGCTTAAGGACAGCTGAAGCTTTCTTT. It yields the protein CASSLRTAEAFF.

Here the CDR3 reads CASSQEWGGGNTGELFF. CDR3 nucleotide sequence: TGCGCCAGCAGCCAAGAATGGGGCGGGGGCAACACCGGGGAGCTGTTTTTT. The chain combines TRBV4-3 with TRBJ2-2, with D perhaps TRBD2 (7 bases). CDR1 is LGHNA, CDR2 YSLEER, per germline. This CDR3 is built from 17 residues. Between the trimmed V and J ends, which lost 0 bases and 2 bases, there was a span of 13 bases.